The 23 T cell receptor beta chains presented below share a single source sample, sequenced in a study of blood T cell repertoires in COVID-19. The protocol was immunoSEQ multiplex PCR, while the TCRdb copy is restricted to in-frame clones and leaves out a portion. The data show about 220,000 clones, about 90% seen once. The specimen sequenced was PBMCs or T cells enriched from blood (not recorded which). These TCRs come from a woman aged 45 to 65 with acute COVID-19.

In this sample, this clone turned up once. The chain is built from TRBV5-6 and TRBJ2-1; D gene uncertain. The length of the CDR3 is 16 residues. V lost 0 bases to trimming and J lost 0 bases, with 10 bases between them. The germline gives CDR1 SGHDT, CDR2 YYEEEE. CDR3 DNA: TGTGCCAGCAGCTTGGTTTTTTCTAGCTCCTACAATGAGCAGTTCTTC. Protein sequence: CASSLVFSSSYNEQFF.

The rearrangement links TRBV29-1 to TRBJ1-5, with 7 positions matching TRBD1. V was clipped by 7 bases and J by 5 bases; unmatched bases: 8. Germline V CDR1 and CDR2: SQVTM, ANQGSEA. The CDR3 has 13 residues. The CDR3 DNA reads TGCAGCGCTGCCACAGGGGCTGATCAGCCCCAGCATTTT. This codes for CSAATGADQPQHF.

The chain carries TRBV30 and TRBJ1-5, with D uncertain. Germline assignment: CDR1 GTSNPN and CDR2 SVGIG (reference sequence). There are 14 residues in the CDR3. V lost 2 bases, J lost 0 bases, and 8 bases lay in between. The CDR3: CAWSSVNSNQPQHF. CDR3 DNA sequence: TGTGCCTGGAGTTCGGTTAATAGCAATCAGCCCCAGCATTTT.

The DNA for the CDR3 is TGTGCCAGCAGCCAAGCCTCCCGGCTAGCGGGAGAACGCAAGCAGTACTTC. Its protein is CASSQASRLAGERKQYF. The chain recombines TRBV4-2 with TRBJ2-7; 10 bases agree with TRBD2. CDR1 LGHNA and CDR2 YNFKEQ come from the germline V gene. The CDR3 length is 17 residues. V dropped 1 base and J dropped 8; count of bases not matched to a gene: 14.

V is TRBV20-1 and J is TRBJ2-7, with a weak D call TRBD2 (6 bases). Per germline, CDR1 DFQATT and CDR2 SNEGSKA (reference sequence). The CDR3 spans 15 residues. The ends were cut back, 3 bases at V and 4 bases at J, with 19 bases in the middle. CDR3 amino acids: CSASESGGVGYEQYF. The CDR3 DNA sequence: TGCAGTGCTAGTGAGAGCGGAGGGGTCGGGTACGAGCAGTACTTC.

The gene calls are TRBV1 and TRBJ1-1. TRBV1 is recorded as a pseudogene. The CDR3 has 16 amino acids. Here the CDR3 reads CTSSQGLTIPDTEAFF. The CDR3 DNA is TGCACCAGCAGCCAAGGGTTGACTATACCGGACACTGAAGCTTTCTTT.

This rearrangement joins TRBV6-5 to TRBJ2-5; weak D call: TRBD2 (5 bases). This CDR3 is 15 amino acids long. The germline V gene encodes CDR1 MNHEY and CDR2 SVGAGI. Trimming took 7 bases from V and 9 from J, leaving 24 bases between them. The CDR3 is CASKRTPLGPGAQYF. The CDR3 coding sequence is TGTGCCAGCAAGCGAACGCCTCTTGGGCCCGGGGCCCAGTACTTC.

The chain recombines TRBV7-9 with TRBJ2-1, with TRBD1 matching over 7 bases. This CDR3 is 14 amino acids long. Germline CDR1 SEHNR, CDR2 FQNEAQ (reference sequence). The V gene end was trimmed by 2 bases and the J gene end by 7 bases; junction bases not matched to a gene: 5. The CDR3 DNA reads as TGTGCCAGCAGCTTAACAGGGGCGGTGAATGAGCAGTTCTTC. Its protein product is CASSLTGAVNEQFF.

This clone was seen a single time. V and J are TRBV28 and TRBJ1-5; 7 positions match TRBD1. The CDR3 has 16 residues. Germline V lookup: CDR1 MDHEN, CDR2 SYDVKM. The junction had 7 bases not matched to a gene; V was cut back by 5 bases and J by 0 bases. The CDR3 DNA sequence: TGTGCCAGCAGTCGTTACAGGGGCAATAGCAATCAGCCCCAGCATTTT. It yields the protein CASSRYRGNSNQPQHF.

This chain connects TRBV27 to TRBJ2-7, with TRBD2 matching 10 bases. J lost 7 bases, V lost 0 bases, and 6 bases had no gene match. The V gene's germline CDR1 is MNHEY and CDR2 SMNVEV (reference sequence). The CDR3 consists of 15 residues. This CDR3 reads CASSLSSSGGKEQYF. The CDR3 region has the DNA TGTGCCAGCAGTTTATCGAGTAGCGGGGGGAAGGAGCAGTACTTC.

This clone appeared a single time. The chain recombines TRBV5-6 with TRBJ2-1; the match to TRBD2 covers 8 bases. The germline CDR1 and CDR2 sequences are SGHDT and YYEEEE. V trimming: 1 base; J trimming: 8 bases; junction bases outside the gene matches: 14. The CDR3 length is 17 residues. CDR3 nucleotides: TGTGCCAGCAGCTTGTCCCCGGGACTAGGCCGACCCCATGAGCAGTTCTTC. It encodes CASSLSPGLGRPHEQFF.

V usage is TRBV28 and J usage is TRBJ2-7; TRBD2 is a possible D gene (7 bases). Trimming shortened V by 1 base and J by 5 bases, and 15 bases separated the two germline ends. Germline V gene lookup returns CDR1 MDHEN and CDR2 SYDVKM. The CDR3 runs 15 residues. This CDR3 is CASSLSGTGGNEQYF. The CDR3 nucleotides read TGTGCCAGCAGTTTATCGGGGACGGGGGGCAACGAGCAGTACTTC.

A few counts support this clone. This sample also contains other DNA sequences that code for the same CDR3. The genes are TRBV5-6 and TRBJ2-3, with unresolved D. V was shortened by 0 bases and J by 4 bases, with 9 bases between the two germline ends. The CDR3 has 14 amino acids. Germline V gene sequence: CDR1 SGHDT, CDR2 YYEEEE. CDR3 nucleotide sequence: TGTGCCAGCAGCTTGGTTCGCGGAGCAGATACGCAGTATTTT. It yields the protein CASSLVRGADTQYF.

This rearrangement joins TRBV5-1 to TRBJ2-3; no clear D gene. CDR3 length equals 15 residues. The V and J ends lost 7 bases and 1 base respectively, with 16 bases between them. In germline, CDR1 is SGHRS, CDR2 YFSETQ. CDR3 residues: CASSRVYDRTDTQYF. The CDR3, as DNA: TGCGCCAGCTCCCGGGTGTATGACCGCACAGATACGCAGTATTTT.

The rearrangement joins TRBV28 to TRBJ1-3, with unresolved D. Germline V lookup: CDR1 MDHEN, CDR2 SYDVKM. The CDR3 covers 13 residues. Deletions cut 3 bases from V and 3 bases from J, with 6 bases between. This CDR3 reads CASSFGSGNTIYF. The CDR3 coding sequence is TGTGCCAGCAGTTTTGGTAGTGGAAACACCATATATTTT.

The table lists this clone with a count of one. The chain couples TRBV19 to TRBJ1-4, with D possibly TRBD1 on 6 matching bases. From germline, CDR1 is LNHDA and CDR2 SQIVND (reference sequence). Trimming removed 5 bases at V and 3 bases at J, with 10 bases between. This CDR3 comprises 14 residues. CDR3 region: CASSVTGSNEKLFF. DNA of the CDR3: TGTGCCAGTAGTGTGACAGGTTCTAATGAAAAACTGTTTTTT.

A single count supports this clone. This chain uses TRBV19 with TRBJ1-2; the D gene is possibly TRBD1 (6 bases). Germline V lookup: CDR1 LNHDA, CDR2 SQIVND (reference sequence). The V gene lost 6 bases and the J gene lost 4 bases, with 12 bases spanning the gap. The CDR3 sequence is 13 residues long. DNA of the CDR3: TGTGCCAGTAGCAAGACAGGCCTCTATGGCTACACCTTC. It translates to CASSKTGLYGYTF.

CDR3 in DNA: TGTGCCAGCACACGGGGTGACGACAGGACGTTTAATGAAAAACTGTTTTTT. Translating gives CASTRGDDRTFNEKLFF. The chain couples TRBV4-2 to TRBJ1-4, with D perhaps matching TRBD1 (6 bases). V was clipped by 7 bases and J by 4 bases, with 22 bases between them. The CDR3 consists of 17 residues. Germline values: CDR1 LGHNA, CDR2 YNFKEQ.

The chain joins TRBV27 to TRBJ1-2; 7 bases line up with TRBD1. The CDR3 is 15 residues long. V gave up 0 bases and J gave up 8 bases; unmatched junction bases: 9. In germline, CDR1 is MNHEY, CDR2 SMNVEV (reference sequence). The CDR3: CASSLSPLKGAGYTF. CDR3 DNA sequence: TGTGCCAGCAGTTTATCGCCCCTGAAGGGGGCGGGCTACACCTTC.

This sequence joins TRBV21-1 and TRBJ2-2; TRBD2 is taken as the D call from the table, unchecked against the DNA. TRBV21-1 is a pseudogene locus. The CDR3 extends over 18 amino acids. As DNA, the CDR3 is TGTGCCAGCAGCAAAGAAAGGACGGTGGGACTAGCAGGGGGAGGGCTGTTTTTT. It yields the protein CASSKERTVGLAGGGLFF.

The CDR3 DNA reads TGTGCCAGCAGCCTAAGCCCAGGGGGCGGAAGAGCTTTCTTT. This gives the protein CASSLSPGGGRAFF. V usage is TRBV7-9 and J usage is TRBJ1-1; 8 bases are a match to TRBD1. Germline values: CDR1 SEHNR, CDR2 FQNEAQ (reference sequence). Trimming cost V 5 bases and J 10 bases; bases outside gene matches: 12. The CDR3 spans 14 residues.

In its sample, this clone was seen a few times. As DNA, the CDR3 is TGTGCCAGCAGTTCCCAACAGGGAGTGCGCGGAAACACCATATATTTT. As protein: CASSSQQGVRGNTIYF. The rearrangement uses TRBV6-5 and TRBJ1-3; D perhaps matches TRBD1 (6 bases). The V and J ends lost 4 bases and 4 bases respectively, with 17 bases between them. This CDR3 is 16 amino acids long. CDR1 and CDR2 (germline): MNHEY, SVGAGI.

The rearrangement joins TRBV5-4 to TRBJ2-3; 7 bases line up with TRBD2. V lost 3 bases and J lost 4; bases outside the gene matches: 8. The CDR3 sequence is 15 residues long. The germline V gene has CDR1 SGHNT and CDR2 YYREEE (reference sequence). CDR3: CASSSGGSIPDTQYF. The CDR3 region has the DNA TGTGCCAGCAGCTCTGGCGGGAGTATCCCAGATACGCAGTATTTT.